What follows is one TCR beta chain and its context. Its target antigen remains unknown. A read error may account for a junction end that differs from germline. TCRB CDR3 regions were amplified from 1.5 to 2 ug genomic DNA, or all available DNA if less, using the immunoSEQ assay. The multiplex PCR employed 60 forward primers targeting TCR V beta segments and 13 reverse primers targeting J beta segments. Synthetic control templates were spiked into each sample at limiting dilution to estimate reads per starting template. Reads of 87 bp were generated by sequencing on the Illumina HiSeq System. The authors processed their data as follows. PCR and sequencing errors were removed by a nearest neighbor algorithm that merged closely related sequences. TCR overlap was defined as the percentage of unique tumor TCR beta sequences that were also found in the peripheral blood of the same patient. Imported from immuneACCESS, the table was reduced by TCRdb to in-frame sequences with V and J called. These copies leave out some clones; in studies compared against another copy, an unresolved V gene accounts for under half, and the cause of the remainder is not known. D and trimming were read from the DNA, whereas the V and J calls and clone size are those reported in that table. Present in this sample are just over 95,000 clones, around three quarters of which were seen just once. Under 7% of the sample is held by the ten biggest clonotypes.

This sample is drawn from a study of glioma-infiltrating T cells after dendritic cell vaccination (dated by TCRdb to about 2016). Notes on the research overall: The cohort comprised about 15 glioblastoma patients from Phase I and II dendritic cell vaccination trials, 9 newly diagnosed and 6 with recurrent disease. Autologous tumor lysate-pulsed dendritic cell vaccination was administered to the patients between about 2003 and 2013. The vaccine consisted of monocyte-derived dendritic cells cultured about seven days with IL-4 and GM-CSF, then pulsed overnight with autologous tumor lysate. Three intradermal dendritic cell vaccine injections were administered to patients at biweekly intervals in the arm below the axilla. In glioblastoma patients vaccinated with dendritic cells, deep sequencing of TCR beta CDR3 regions served to measure the amount of tumor-infiltrating lymphocytes and to compare repertoires between tumor and blood. TCR sequencing metrics, including TIL content and tumor-blood repertoire overlap, were correlated with survival after dendritic cell vaccination.

Study-level results and caveats: After dendritic cell vaccination, a higher estimated pretreatment TIL content predicted longer time to progression and overall survival. The three-group TCR overlap response model was described as speculative and requiring prospective validation. The cohort was small and heterogeneous, only a few patients had full blood and tumor sets, and even fewer had initial-recurrent tumor pairs. No direct relationship between TCR clonality and survival was found, suggesting that a diverse polyclonal response may matter.

Patients were selected on the basis of adequate residual fresh-frozen tumor tissue and more than two years of available survival data. Molecular status otherwise varied across the glioblastoma patients, but none of them carried an isocitrate dehydrogenase mutation. PBMC were collected before vaccination, two weeks after the third vaccination, and at tumor progression if tumor progression occurred. Genomic DNA was extracted with the Qiagen DNeasy Blood extraction Kit. This TCR came from a human donor with glioblastoma. The source was blood, collected before dendritic cell vaccination.

CDR3 loop: CASSPTPWGLAGVYGTGELVF. The DNA is TGTGCCAGCAGTCCAACACCCTGGGGGCTAGCGGGAGTATACGGCACCGGGGAGCTGGTTTTT. The sequence joins TRBV28 to TRBJ2-2; TRBD2 agrees with 10 junctional bases. The CDR3 goes from the cysteine to the phenylalanine over 21 residues. The DNA shown is the 63-base CDR3, in frame from base 1. The germline V gene encodes CDR1 MDHEN and CDR2 SYDVKM.